This paragraph reports one TCR beta chain. This specimen comes from a study of cytomegalovirus exposure and HLA in healthy donors. PCR amplification relied on 60 Vbeta primers (plus 13 Jbeta primers). Some clones are missing from TCRdb's copy, which holds only in-frame ones; the method was immunoSEQ multiplex PCR. The table includes fewer than 95,000 clones, over 70% detected once. V dropped 5 bases and J dropped 6; count of bases not matched to a gene: 8. The CDR3 spans 15 residues. The V gene's germline CDR1 is SGHRS and CDR2 YFSETQ. Sample: PBMCs. The clonotype was recovered from a man in his forties or fifties in good health and CMV-seronegative. This sequence joins TRBV5-1 and TRBJ1-4; 9 bases map to TRBD1. DNA for the CDR3: TGCGCCAGCAGGACCACAGGGGGCAATGATGAAAAACTGTTTTTT. Translation gives CASRTTGGNDEKLFF.